This TCR beta chain is from a study of shared clonotypes between healthy human individuals. Notes on the study in general: Rarefaction exposed incomplete sorted-subset sequencing despite large depth. An effect of sequencing depth on clonotype sharing among donors was expected.

As for this clone: The antigen remains unidentified.

An assay was performed, and its level was deep. Sorted-subset replicate PCR reactions were performed with about 200 ng DNA, corresponding to some 32,000 T cell genomes. Clones were read by immunoSEQ multiplex PCR, and TCRdb kept only the in-frame ones, dropping some. The sample lists 2 million to 3 million clones, more than 80% seen once, with about 0.13% in the top ten. This receptor was taken from a young man in good health. Sequenced: naive CD4+ T cells sorted from blood. Subset given: CD45RA+ positively selected.

CDR3 amino acids: CASSPYPGSSTEAFF. The CDR3 bases are TGTGCCAGCAGCCCCTATCCAGGGTCCAGCACTGAAGCTTTCTTT. This rearrangement joins TRBV7-6 to TRBJ1-1, with a possible D match to TRBD1 (5 bases). The CDR3 is 15 residues long. Germline lookup yields CDR1 SGHVS and CDR2 FNYEAQ. V shed 5 bases and J shed 4 bases, with 17 bases lying between them.